This entry describes one TCR beta chain. The data were taken from a study of blood T cell repertoires in COVID-19. Germline V lookup: CDR1 LNHDA, CDR2 SQIVND (reference sequence). Trimming took 3 bases from V and 2 from J, leaving 28 bases between them. The CDR3 sequence is 20 residues long. Data came from immunoSEQ multiplex PCR; TCRdb stores just in-frame clones and leaves some out. The table shows about 74,000 clones, with around 86% occurring only once. The source of this sequence is an elderly woman with active or convalescent COVID-19. The V gene is TRBV19, the J gene TRBJ1-2; D is possibly TRBD1 (6 bases). Sequenced sample: peripheral blood. The CDR3 DNA follows: TGTGCCAGTAGTATGTTGCGTGGGGGGGCCAAACCGACGGCAAACTATGGCTACACCTTC. Translated, it gives CASSMLRGGAKPTANYGYTF.